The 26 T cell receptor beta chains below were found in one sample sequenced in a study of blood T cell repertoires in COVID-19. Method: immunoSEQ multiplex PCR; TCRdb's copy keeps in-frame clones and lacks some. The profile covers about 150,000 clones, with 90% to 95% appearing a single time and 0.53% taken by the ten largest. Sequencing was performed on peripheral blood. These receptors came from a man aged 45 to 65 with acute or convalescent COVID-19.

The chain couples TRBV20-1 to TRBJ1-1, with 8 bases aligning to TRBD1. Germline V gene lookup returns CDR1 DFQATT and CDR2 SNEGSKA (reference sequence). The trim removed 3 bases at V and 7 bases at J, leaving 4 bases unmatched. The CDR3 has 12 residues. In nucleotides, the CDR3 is TGCAGTGCTAGTCAGGGGGCGGGTGAAGCTTTCTTT. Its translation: CSASQGAGEAFF.

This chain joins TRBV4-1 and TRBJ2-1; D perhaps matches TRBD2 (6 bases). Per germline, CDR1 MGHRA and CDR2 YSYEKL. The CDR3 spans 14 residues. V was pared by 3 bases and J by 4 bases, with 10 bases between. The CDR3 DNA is TGCGCCAGCAGCCATAGGGGAGGATACAATGAGCAGTTCTTC. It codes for CASSHRGGYNEQFF.

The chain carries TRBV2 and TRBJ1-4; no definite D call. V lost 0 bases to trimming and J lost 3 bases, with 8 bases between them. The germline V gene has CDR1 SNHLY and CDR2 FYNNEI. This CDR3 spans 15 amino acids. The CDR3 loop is CASSEAVGANEKLFF. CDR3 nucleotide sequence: TGTGCCAGCAGTGAAGCAGTGGGCGCTAATGAAAAACTGTTTTTT.

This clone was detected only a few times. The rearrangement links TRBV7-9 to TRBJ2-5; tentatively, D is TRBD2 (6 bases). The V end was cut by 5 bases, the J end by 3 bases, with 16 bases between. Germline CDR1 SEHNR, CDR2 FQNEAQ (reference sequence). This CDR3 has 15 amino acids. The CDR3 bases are TGTGCCAGCAGCCCACCCCGACTAGTGAAAGAGACCCAGTACTTC. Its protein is CASSPPRLVKETQYF.

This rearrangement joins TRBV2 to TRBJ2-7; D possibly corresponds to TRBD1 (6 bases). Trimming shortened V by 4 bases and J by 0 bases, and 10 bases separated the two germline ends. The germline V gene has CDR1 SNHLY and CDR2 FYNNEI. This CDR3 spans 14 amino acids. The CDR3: CASSVGRGSYEQYF. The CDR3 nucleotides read TGTGCCAGCAGTGTGGGCAGGGGCTCCTACGAGCAGTACTTC.

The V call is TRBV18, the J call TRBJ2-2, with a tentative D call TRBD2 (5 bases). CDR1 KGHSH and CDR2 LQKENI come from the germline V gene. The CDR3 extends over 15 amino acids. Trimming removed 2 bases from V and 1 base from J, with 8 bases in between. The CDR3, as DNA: TGTGCCAGCTCACCAGTCGGACTGAACACCGGGGAGCTGTTTTTT. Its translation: CASSPVGLNTGELFF.

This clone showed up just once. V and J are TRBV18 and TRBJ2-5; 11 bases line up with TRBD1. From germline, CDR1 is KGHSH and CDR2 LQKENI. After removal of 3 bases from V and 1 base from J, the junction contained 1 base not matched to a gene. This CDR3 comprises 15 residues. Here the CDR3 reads CASSPGTGGQETQYF. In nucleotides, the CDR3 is TGTGCCAGCTCACCTGGGACAGGGGGCCAAGAGACCCAGTACTTC. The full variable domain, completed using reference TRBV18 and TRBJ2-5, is NAGVMQNPRHLVRRRGQEARLRCSPMKGHSHVYWYRQLPEEGLKFMVYLQKENIIDESGMPKERFSAEFPKEGPSILRIQQVVRGDSAAYFCASSPGTGGQETQYFGPGTRLLVL.

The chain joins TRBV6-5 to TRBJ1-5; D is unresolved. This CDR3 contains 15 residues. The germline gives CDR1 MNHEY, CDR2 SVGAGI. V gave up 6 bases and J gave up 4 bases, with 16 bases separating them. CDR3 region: CASRIGRDRNQPQHF. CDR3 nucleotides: TGTGCCAGCAGGATTGGGAGGGATCGGAATCAGCCCCAGCATTTT.

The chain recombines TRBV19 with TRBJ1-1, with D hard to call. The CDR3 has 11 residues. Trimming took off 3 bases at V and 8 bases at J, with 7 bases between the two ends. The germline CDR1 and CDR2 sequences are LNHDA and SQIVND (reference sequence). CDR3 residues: CASSIRGEAFF. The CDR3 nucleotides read TGTGCCAGTAGTATTAGAGGAGAAGCTTTCTTT.

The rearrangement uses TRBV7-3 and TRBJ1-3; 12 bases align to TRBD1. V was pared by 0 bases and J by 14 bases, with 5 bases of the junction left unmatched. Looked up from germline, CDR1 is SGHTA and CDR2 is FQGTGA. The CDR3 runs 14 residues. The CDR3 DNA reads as TGTGCCAGCAGCTTAACGGGGACAGGGGGCGCATTATATTTT. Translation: CASSLTGTGGALYF.

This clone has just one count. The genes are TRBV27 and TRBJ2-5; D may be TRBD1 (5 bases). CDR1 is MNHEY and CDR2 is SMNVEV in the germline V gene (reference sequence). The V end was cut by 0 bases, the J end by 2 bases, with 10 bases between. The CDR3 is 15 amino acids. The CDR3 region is CASSLSARAQETQYF. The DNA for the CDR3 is TGTGCCAGCAGTTTATCGGCCAGGGCGCAAGAGACCCAGTACTTC.

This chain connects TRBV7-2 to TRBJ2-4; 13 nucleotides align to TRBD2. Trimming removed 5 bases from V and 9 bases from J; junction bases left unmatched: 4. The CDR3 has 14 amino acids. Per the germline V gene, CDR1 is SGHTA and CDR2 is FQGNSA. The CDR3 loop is CASSRTSGSAIQYF. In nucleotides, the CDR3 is TGTGCCAGCAGCCGGACTAGCGGGAGCGCCATTCAGTACTTC.

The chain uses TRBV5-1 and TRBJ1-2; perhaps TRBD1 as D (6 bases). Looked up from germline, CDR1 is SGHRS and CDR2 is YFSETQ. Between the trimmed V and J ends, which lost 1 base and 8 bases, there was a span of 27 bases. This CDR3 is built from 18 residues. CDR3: CASSLSPLPGAGQGGYTF. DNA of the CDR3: TGCGCCAGCAGCTTGTCCCCCCTCCCCGGTGCAGGGCAGGGGGGCTACACCTTC.

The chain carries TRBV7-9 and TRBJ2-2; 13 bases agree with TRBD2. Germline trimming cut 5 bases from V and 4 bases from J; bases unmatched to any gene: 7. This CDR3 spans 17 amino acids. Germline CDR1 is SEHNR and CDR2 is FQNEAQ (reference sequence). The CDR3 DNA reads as TGTGCCAGCAGCCTAGGACTAGCGGGAGTTTCCACCGGGGAGCTGTTTTTT. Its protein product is CASSLGLAGVSTGELFF.

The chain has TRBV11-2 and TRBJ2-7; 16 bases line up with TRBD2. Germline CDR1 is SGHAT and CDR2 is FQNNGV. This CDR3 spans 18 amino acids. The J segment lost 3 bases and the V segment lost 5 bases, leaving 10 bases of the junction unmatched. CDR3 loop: CASSRLGTSGRALYEQYF. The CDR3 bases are TGTGCCAGCAGCCGACTAGGGACTAGCGGGAGGGCCCTCTACGAGCAGTACTTC.

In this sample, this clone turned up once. The CDR3: CASSPGLASDTQYF. The CDR3 DNA follows: TGTGCCAGCAGCCCGGGACTAGCCTCAGATACGCAGTATTTT. The chain employs TRBV27 and TRBJ2-3; 9 bases are shared with TRBD2. The V and J ends lost 6 bases and 4 bases, in that order; junction bases with no gene match: 5. Germline CDR1 and CDR2: MNHEY and SMNVEV (reference sequence). The CDR3 is 14 amino acids.

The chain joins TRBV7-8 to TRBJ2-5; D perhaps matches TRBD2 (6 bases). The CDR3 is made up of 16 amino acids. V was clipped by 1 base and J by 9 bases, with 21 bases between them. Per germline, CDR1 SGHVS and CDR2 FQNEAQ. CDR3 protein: CASSLVSGSSVTAQYF. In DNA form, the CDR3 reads TGTGCCAGCAGCTTAGTTTCCGGGAGTTCGGTCACGGCCCAGTACTTC.

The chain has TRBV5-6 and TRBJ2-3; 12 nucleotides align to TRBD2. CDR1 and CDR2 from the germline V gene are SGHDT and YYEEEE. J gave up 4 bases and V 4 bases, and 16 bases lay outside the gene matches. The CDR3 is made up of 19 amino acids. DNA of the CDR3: TGTGCCAGCAGCAGGGGACTAGCGGGTTATATTGGGAGTCCAGATACGCAGTATTTT. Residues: CASSRGLAGYIGSPDTQYF.

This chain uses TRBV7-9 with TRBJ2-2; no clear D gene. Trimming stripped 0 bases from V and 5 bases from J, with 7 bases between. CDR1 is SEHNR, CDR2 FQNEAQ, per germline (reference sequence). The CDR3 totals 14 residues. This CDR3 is CASSLARTTGELFF. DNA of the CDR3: TGTGCCAGCAGCTTAGCCAGAACAACCGGGGAGCTGTTTTTT.

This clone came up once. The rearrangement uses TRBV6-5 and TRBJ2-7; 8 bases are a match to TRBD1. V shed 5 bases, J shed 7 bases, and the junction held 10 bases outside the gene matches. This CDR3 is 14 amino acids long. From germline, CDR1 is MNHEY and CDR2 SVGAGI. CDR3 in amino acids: CASSPGQGAREQYF. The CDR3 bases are TGTGCCAGCAGTCCGGGGCAGGGGGCACGGGAGCAGTACTTC.

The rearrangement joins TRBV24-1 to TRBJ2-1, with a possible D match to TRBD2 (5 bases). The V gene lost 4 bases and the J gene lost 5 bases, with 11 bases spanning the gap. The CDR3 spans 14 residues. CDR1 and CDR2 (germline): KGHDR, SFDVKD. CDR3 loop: CATSDPGNHNEQFF. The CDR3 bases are TGTGCCACCAGTGACCCGGGAAACCACAATGAGCAGTTCTTC.

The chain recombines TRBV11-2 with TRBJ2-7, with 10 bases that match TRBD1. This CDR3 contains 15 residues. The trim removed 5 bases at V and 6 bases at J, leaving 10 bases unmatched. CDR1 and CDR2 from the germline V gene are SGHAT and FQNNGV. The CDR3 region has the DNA TGTGCCAGCAGCGCCCTCCGGGGACAGGGGTTCGAGCAGTACGTC. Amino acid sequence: CASSALRGQGFEQYV.

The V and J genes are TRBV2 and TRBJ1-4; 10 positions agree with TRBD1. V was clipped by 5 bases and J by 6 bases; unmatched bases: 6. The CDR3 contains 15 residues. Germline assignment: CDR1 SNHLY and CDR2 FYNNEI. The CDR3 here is CASSLSTGGYEKLFF. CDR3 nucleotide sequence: TGTGCCAGCAGTCTCTCGACAGGGGGCTATGAAAAACTGTTTTTT.

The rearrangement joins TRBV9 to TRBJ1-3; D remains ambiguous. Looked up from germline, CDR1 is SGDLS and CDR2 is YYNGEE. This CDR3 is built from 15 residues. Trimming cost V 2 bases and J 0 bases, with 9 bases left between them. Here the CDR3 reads CASSVAGSSGNTIYF. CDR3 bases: TGTGCCAGCAGCGTGGCGGGCTCCTCTGGAAACACCATATATTTT.

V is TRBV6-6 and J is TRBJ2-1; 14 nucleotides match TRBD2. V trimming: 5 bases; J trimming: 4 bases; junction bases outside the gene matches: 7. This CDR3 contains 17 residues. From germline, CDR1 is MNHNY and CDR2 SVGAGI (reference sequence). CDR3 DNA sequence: TGTGCCAGCAGTCCTGGGACTAGCGGGAGAAGGTACAATGAGCAGTTCTTC. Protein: CASSPGTSGRRYNEQFF.

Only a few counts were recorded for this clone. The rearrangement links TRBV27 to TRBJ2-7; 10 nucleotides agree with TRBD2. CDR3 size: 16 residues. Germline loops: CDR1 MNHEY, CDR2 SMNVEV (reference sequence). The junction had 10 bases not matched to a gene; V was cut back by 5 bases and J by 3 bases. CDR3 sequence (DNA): TGTGCCAGCAGTCCCCCTGGAACTAGCGGGATCTACGAGCAGTACTTC. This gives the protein CASSPPGTSGIYEQYF.